This is a list of T cell receptor beta chains from one sample in a study of blood T cell repertoires in COVID-19. Data came from immunoSEQ multiplex PCR; TCRdb stores just in-frame clones and leaves some out. The sample has more than 110,000 clones; 70% to 85% are singletons. The sequencing input was peripheral blood. The receptors originated from a human donor in a cohort sampled during active COVID-19. The CDR3 runs from the conserved cysteine through the conserved F or W. The D gene is left open where the match is weak.

d_call,v_call,cdr3_aa
-,TRBV12-3/TRBV12-4,CASSSTGGDEAFF
-,TRBV24-1,CATSGRTRSGSYNEQFF
TRBD2,TRBV6-5,CASSYAGGSYNEQFF
-,TRBV2,CASTPNGQSNTEAFF
-,TRBV28,CASSLEHTGALNTEAFF
TRBD1,TRBV12-5,CASGLWDSPNTEAFF
TRBD2,TRBV2,CASLSGGWTDTQYF
TRBD2,TRBV5-1,CASRETPGLGKGTDTQYF
TRBD1,TRBV18,CASSRDRAYEQYF
TRBD1,TRBV6-2/TRBV6-3,CASSYPGTAKQYF
-,TRBV2,CASSEVPGGHGGYTF